Each of the 13 T cell receptor beta chains below was sequenced from the same sample in a study of T cells after yellow fever vaccination (dated by TCRdb to the late 2010s). Library preparation used 5' RACE. Sequenced on an Illumina HiSeq 2500. In TCRdb, the public reads were trimmed at Q25 with fastp and aligned with MiXCR, with productive beta chains retained. Rows are unified per CDR3 protein, each entry keeping the most common DNA and genes. For this sample there are around 400,000 distinct CDR3 sequences; around a tenth appear just once. The ten largest clones take up more than 15% of the sample. This specimen's treatment or condition label, per the study, means: live attenuated yellow fever vaccine strain. The material was PBMCs, obtained on the day of the first yellow fever vaccination. Receptor source: a man aged 18-30 years who received the YFV17D yellow fever vaccine.

This clonotype was seen a single time. The conserved phenylalanine or tryptophan is not found at the CDR3 terminus, so this likely reflects a read error. The rearrangement links TRBV10-3 to TRBJ2-7, with 8 nucleotides matching TRBD1. V shed 7 bases and J 1 base; nucleotides not matched to a gene: 6. The CDR3 has 14 amino acids. Germline V gene lookup returns CDR1 ENHRY and CDR2 SYGVKD. In DNA, the CDR3 is TGTGCCATCACTACAGGGGGTCATTCCTACGAGCAGTACCTC. Amino acids: CAITTGGHSYEQYL.

The genes are TRBV4-1 and TRBJ2-1; 8 positions agree with TRBD2. Germline CDR1 is MGHRA and CDR2 is YSYEKL. This CDR3 is 16 amino acids long. Trimming cost V 3 bases and J 9 bases; bases outside gene matches: 13. DNA for the CDR3: TGCGCCAGCAGCCAGTTGGCCGGGGGACTAGAGGGTGAGCAGTTCTTC. It translates to CASSQLAGGLEGEQFF.

This rearrangement joins TRBV28 to TRBJ1-1; the D is unclear. With 3 bases removed from V and 11 bases from J, the gap between germline ends came to 16 bases. The CDR3 consists of 13 residues. The germline V gene encodes CDR1 MDHEN and CDR2 SYDVKM. CDR3 coding DNA: TGTGCCAGCAGTTTCGGTCTGGCCCGGGAGGCTTTCTTT. The encoded protein is CASSFGLAREAFF. The full variable domain, rest sourced from reference TRBV28 and TRBJ1-1, is DVKVTQSSRYLVKRTGEKVFLECVQDMDHENMFWYRQDPGLGLRLIYFSYDVKMKEKGDIPEGYSVSREKKERFSLILESASTNQTSMYLCASSFGLAREAFFGQGTRLTVV.

The V gene is TRBV27, the J gene TRBJ2-5, with no clear D. This CDR3 is built from 15 residues. In germline, CDR1 is MNHEY, CDR2 SMNVEV (reference sequence). V was shortened by 3 bases and J by 2 bases, with 13 bases between the two germline ends. The CDR3 nucleotides read TGTGCCAGCAGTTTCTCGCGCCTGCGACAAGAGACCCAGTACTTC. Translating gives CASSFSRLRQETQYF.

This clonotype was found a few times. The chain recombines TRBV7-8 with TRBJ1-1; possibly TRBD1 for D (5 bases). The V and J ends lost 1 base and 1 base respectively, with 13 bases between them. In germline, CDR1 is SGHVS, CDR2 FQNEAQ. The CDR3 has 16 residues. The CDR3, as DNA: TGTGCCAGCAGCTTAGAGTCGTGGAGGGGGAACACTGAAGCTTTCTTT. Amino acid sequence: CASSLESWRGNTEAFF.

This clonotype has more than one count but fewer than ten. This chain connects TRBV2 to TRBJ2-2, with D maybe TRBD1 (6 bases). The CDR3 runs 15 residues. V was pared by 4 bases and J by 5 bases, with 14 bases between. Per germline, CDR1 SNHLY and CDR2 FYNNEI. The CDR3 coding sequence is TGTGCCAGCAGTGGCGAGGGGACACCGACCGGGGAGCTGTTTTTT. Its protein is CASSGEGTPTGELFF.

V usage is TRBV12-5 and J usage is TRBJ2-1; possible D gene TRBD1, 5 bases. The V and J ends lost 7 bases and 6 bases respectively, with 13 bases between them. CDR3 length: 13 amino acids. The germline V gene has CDR1 LGHNT and CDR2 FRNRAP. CDR3 sequence (DNA): TGTGCTAGTGATAAGGGGTTGGGCAATGAGCAGTTCTTC. The encoded protein is CASDKGLGNEQFF.

The chain carries TRBV20-1 and TRBJ2-1; 8 bases are shared with TRBD2. Germline CDR1 and CDR2: DFQATT and SNEGSKA (reference sequence). The CDR3 runs 12 residues. V lost 7 bases to trimming and J lost 8 bases; unmatched junction nucleotides: 7. Written as DNA, the CDR3 is TGCAGTGTTTCGGGGGGGGCCGATGAGCAGTTCTTC. As protein: CSVSGGADEQFF.

The CDR3 DNA reads as TGTGCCAGTGCCGGGACAGGGTATGGCTACACCTTC. Translating gives CASAGTGYGYTF. The chain couples TRBV19 to TRBJ1-2; 9 nucleotides agree with TRBD1. J was trimmed by 5 bases and V by 8 bases; bases with no gene match: 3. The CDR3 covers 12 residues. From germline, CDR1 is LNHDA and CDR2 SQIVND (reference sequence).

This clonotype was detected only a few times. The chain has TRBV15 and TRBJ2-3; D call uncertain. This CDR3 region has 14 residues. Trimming took 0 bases from V and 6 from J, leaving 10 bases between them. Germline loops: CDR1 LNHNV, CDR2 YYDKDF (reference sequence). The CDR3 DNA follows: TGTGCCACCAGCAGAGATCAGCTTGCTGATACGCAGTATTTT. It yields the protein CATSRDQLADTQYF. Combining the CDR3 with reference TRBV15 and TRBJ2-3 gives the whole variable domain DAMVIQNPRYQVTQFGKPVTLSCSQTLNHNVMYWYQQKSSQAPKLLFHYYDKDFNNEADTPDNFQSRRPNTSFCFLDIRSPGLGDTAMYLCATSRDQLADTQYFGPGTRLTVL.

The chain recombines TRBV12-3 or TRBV12-4 with TRBJ2-2; D unclear. CDR3 size: 14 residues. Trimming cost V 3 bases and J 3 bases, with 8 bases left between them. CDR3 in DNA: TGTGCCAGCAGTTTGGACGACTACACCGGGGAGCTGTTTTTT. Residues: CASSLDDYTGELFF.

This clonotype has more than one count but fewer than ten. V usage is TRBV2 and J usage is TRBJ2-1, with 10 bases lining up with TRBD2. CDR3 size: 17 residues. With V trimmed by 3 bases and J by 5 bases, 10 bases remained unmatched. The germline V gene encodes CDR1 SNHLY and CDR2 FYNNEI. For the CDR3, the DNA is TGTGCCAGCAGTGAGGTTGGTTTAGCGGGGGGAAACAATGAGCAGTTCTTC. Protein product: CASSEVGLAGGNNEQFF.

This clonotype occurred a few times. The genes are TRBV5-4 and TRBJ2-5; a weak D match, TRBD2 (5 bases). The CDR3 is made up of 13 amino acids. The germline gives CDR1 SGHNT, CDR2 YYREEE (reference sequence). Trimming left V 5 bases short and J 5 bases short, with 13 bases between. The CDR3 DNA is TGTGCCAGCAGTGGTTTTTGGGAGGAGACCCAGTACTTC. Its protein product is CASSGFWEETQYF. The full variable domain, in which reference TRBV5-4 and TRBJ2-5 provide the parts outside the CDR3, is ETGVTQSPTHLIKTRGQQVTLRCSSQSGHNTVSWYQQALGQGPQFIFQYYREEENGRGNFPPRFSGLQFPNYSSELNVNALELDDSALYLCASSGFWEETQYFGPGTRLLVL.